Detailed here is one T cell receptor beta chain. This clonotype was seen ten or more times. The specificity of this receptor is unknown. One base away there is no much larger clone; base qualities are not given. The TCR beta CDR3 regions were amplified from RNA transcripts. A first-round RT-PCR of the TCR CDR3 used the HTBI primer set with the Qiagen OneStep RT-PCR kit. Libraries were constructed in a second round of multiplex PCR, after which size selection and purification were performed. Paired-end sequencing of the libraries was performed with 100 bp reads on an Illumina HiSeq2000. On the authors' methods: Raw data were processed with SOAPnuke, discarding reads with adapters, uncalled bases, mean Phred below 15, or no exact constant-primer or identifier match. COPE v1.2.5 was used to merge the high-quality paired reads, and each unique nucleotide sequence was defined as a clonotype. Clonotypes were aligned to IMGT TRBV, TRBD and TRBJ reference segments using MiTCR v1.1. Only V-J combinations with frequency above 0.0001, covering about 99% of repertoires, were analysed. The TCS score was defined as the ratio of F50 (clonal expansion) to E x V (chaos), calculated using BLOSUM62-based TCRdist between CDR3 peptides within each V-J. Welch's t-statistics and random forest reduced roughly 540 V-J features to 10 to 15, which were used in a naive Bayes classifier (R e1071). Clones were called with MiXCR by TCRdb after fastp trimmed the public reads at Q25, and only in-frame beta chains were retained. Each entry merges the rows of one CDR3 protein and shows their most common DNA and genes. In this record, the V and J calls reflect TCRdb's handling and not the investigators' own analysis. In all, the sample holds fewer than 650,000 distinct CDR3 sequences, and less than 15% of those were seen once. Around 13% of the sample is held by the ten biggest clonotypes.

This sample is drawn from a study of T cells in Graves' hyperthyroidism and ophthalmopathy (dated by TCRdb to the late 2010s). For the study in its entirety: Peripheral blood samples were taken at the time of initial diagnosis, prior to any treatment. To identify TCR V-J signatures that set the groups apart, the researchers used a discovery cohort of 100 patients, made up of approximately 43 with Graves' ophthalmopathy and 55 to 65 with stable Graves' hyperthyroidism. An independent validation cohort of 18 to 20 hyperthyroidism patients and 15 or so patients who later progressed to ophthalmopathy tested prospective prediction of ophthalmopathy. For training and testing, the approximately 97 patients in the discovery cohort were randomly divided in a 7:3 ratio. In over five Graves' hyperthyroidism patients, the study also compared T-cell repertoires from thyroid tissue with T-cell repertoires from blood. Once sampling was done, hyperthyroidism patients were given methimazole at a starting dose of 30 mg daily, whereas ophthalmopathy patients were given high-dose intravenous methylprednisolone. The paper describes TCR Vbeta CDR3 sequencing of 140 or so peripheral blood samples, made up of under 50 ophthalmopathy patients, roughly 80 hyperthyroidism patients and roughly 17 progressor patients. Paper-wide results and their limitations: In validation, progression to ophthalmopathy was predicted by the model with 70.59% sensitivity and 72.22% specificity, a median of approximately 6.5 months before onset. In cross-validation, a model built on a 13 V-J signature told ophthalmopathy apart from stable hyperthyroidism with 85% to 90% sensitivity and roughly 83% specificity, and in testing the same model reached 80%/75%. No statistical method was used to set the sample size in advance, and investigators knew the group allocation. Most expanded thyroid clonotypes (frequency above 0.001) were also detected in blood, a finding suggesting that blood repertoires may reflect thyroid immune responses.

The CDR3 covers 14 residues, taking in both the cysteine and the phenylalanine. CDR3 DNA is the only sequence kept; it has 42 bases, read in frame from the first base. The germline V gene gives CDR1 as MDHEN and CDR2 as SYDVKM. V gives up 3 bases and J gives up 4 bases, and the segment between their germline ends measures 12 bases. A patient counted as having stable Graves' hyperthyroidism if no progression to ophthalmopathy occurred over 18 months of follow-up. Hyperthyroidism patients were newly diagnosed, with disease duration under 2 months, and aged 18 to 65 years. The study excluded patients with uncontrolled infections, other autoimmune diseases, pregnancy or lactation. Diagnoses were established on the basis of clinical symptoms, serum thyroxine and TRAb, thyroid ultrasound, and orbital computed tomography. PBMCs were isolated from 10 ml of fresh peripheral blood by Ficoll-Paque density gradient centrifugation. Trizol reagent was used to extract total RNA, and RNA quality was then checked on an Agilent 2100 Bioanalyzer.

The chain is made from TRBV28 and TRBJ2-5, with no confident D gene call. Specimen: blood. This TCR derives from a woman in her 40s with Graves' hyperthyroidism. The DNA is TGTGCCAGCAGTTTCCCCCACAGCAGAGAGACCCAGTACTTC. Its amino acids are CASSFPHSRETQYF. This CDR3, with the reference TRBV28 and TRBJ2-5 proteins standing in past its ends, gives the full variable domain DVKVTQSSRYLVKRTGEKVFLECVQDMDHENMFWYRQDPGLGLRLIYFSYDVKMKEKGDIPEGYSVSREKKERFSLILESASTNQTSMYLCASSFPHSRETQYFGPGTRLLVL.